Presented here are 9 T cell receptor beta chains from one specimen sequenced in a study of cytomegalovirus exposure and HLA in healthy donors. Assay used: immunoSEQ multiplex PCR; TCRdb lists only in-frame clones, some missing. The data hold 150,000 to 200,000 clones, with about 82% observed a single time. The sequencing sample was made of PBMCs. These TCRs come from a woman aged 18 to 35 in good health and CMV-seronegative.

The chain combines TRBV4-1 with TRBJ2-2; D gene ambiguous. V was trimmed by 6 bases and J by 2 bases, leaving 7 bases between them. CDR3 size: 13 residues. Germline values: CDR1 MGHRA, CDR2 YSYEKL. CDR3 amino acids: CASSHPNTGELFF. DNA for the CDR3: TGCGCCAGCAGTCATCCAAACACCGGGGAGCTGTTTTTT.

The rearrangement links TRBV4-2 to TRBJ1-1, with 7 bases that match TRBD1. Germline V gene lookup returns CDR1 LGHNA and CDR2 YNFKEQ. CDR3 length: 15 residues. V was clipped by 2 bases and J by 2 bases; unmatched bases: 5. The CDR3 is CASSQYDRDNTEAFF. In nucleotides, the CDR3 is TGTGCCAGCAGCCAATACGACAGGGACAACACTGAAGCTTTCTTT.

Here the CDR3 reads CAWRDQGELYGYTF. The CDR3 coding sequence is TGTGCCTGGAGGGATCAGGGGGAACTTTATGGCTACACCTTC. The rearrangement uses TRBV30 and TRBJ1-2; 7 nucleotides align to TRBD1. The trim removed 3 bases at V and 5 bases at J, leaving 9 bases unmatched. Germline CDR1 reads GTSNPN; CDR2 reads SVGIG (reference sequence). The CDR3 spans 14 residues.

CDR3 loop: CASSIDRASGSVNEQFF. CDR3 DNA: TGTGCCAGTAGTATAGATCGGGCTAGCGGGAGCGTAAATGAGCAGTTCTTC. V gene TRBV19 combines with J gene TRBJ2-1, with 10 nucleotides matching TRBD2. The CDR3 extends over 17 amino acids. Trimming took 0 bases from V and 7 from J; bases not matched to a gene: 9. Germline V gene lookup returns CDR1 LNHDA and CDR2 SQIVND (reference sequence). Full variable domain (remainder filled in from reference TRBV19 and TRBJ2-1): DGGITQSPKYLFRKEGQNVTLSCEQNLNHDAMYWYRQDPGQGLRLIYYSQIVNDFQKGDIAEGYSVSREKKESFPLTVTSAQKNPTAFYLCASSIDRASGSVNEQFFGPGTRLTVL.

The J gene is TRBJ2-3, the V gene TRBV7-8; weak D call: TRBD1 (6 bases). The CDR3 spans 15 residues. The ends were cut back, 1 base at V and 4 bases at J, with 12 bases in the middle. The germline V gene has CDR1 SGHVS and CDR2 FQNEAQ. Here the CDR3 DNA reads TGTGCCAGCAGCTTAGATCCCAGGGGCGCAGATACGCAGTATTTT. Protein sequence: CASSLDPRGADTQYF.

CDR3 sequence reads: CATRGPYSNQPQHF. The CDR3 DNA reads TGTGCCACAAGGGGCCCATATAGCAATCAGCCCCAGCATTTT. The chain couples TRBV15 to TRBJ1-5, with TRBD1 as a possible D gene (5 bases). Between the trimmed V and J ends, which lost 9 bases and 0 bases, there was a span of 12 bases. The germline CDR1 and CDR2 sequences are LNHNV and YYDKDF (reference sequence). The CDR3 has 14 residues.

V usage is TRBV19 and J usage is TRBJ1-5, with 7 bases that match TRBD1. With V trimmed by 6 bases and J by 2 bases, 7 bases remained unmatched. This CDR3 comprises 15 residues. CDR1 and CDR2 (germline): LNHDA, SQIVND (reference sequence). In DNA, the CDR3 is TGTGCCAGTAGACAGGGGCGAGGCGGCAATCAGCCCCAGCATTTT. Translated, it gives CASRQGRGGNQPQHF.

The chain links TRBV5-4 to TRBJ1-1; D is perhaps TRBD1 (6 bases). Germline V lookup: CDR1 SGHNT, CDR2 YYREEE (reference sequence). CDR3 length: 14 residues. The V end was cut by 4 bases, the J end by 1 base, with 11 bases between. The CDR3 loop is CASSRGGSNTEAFF. The CDR3 DNA reads TGTGCCAGCAGCAGAGGGGGATCGAACACTGAAGCTTTCTTT.

The rearrangement links TRBV5-5 to TRBJ2-7; TRBD2 is a possible D gene (7 bases). There are 17 residues in the CDR3. Germline assignment: CDR1 SGHKS and CDR2 YYEKEE (reference sequence). V gave up 3 bases and J gave up 1 base, with 20 bases separating them. In DNA form, the CDR3 reads TGTGCCAGCAGCTGGCCGGGGGGCGGCCGACTTTCCTACGAGCAGTACTTC. Residues: CASSWPGGGRLSYEQYF.